This T cell receptor beta chain stems from a study of molecular identifiers for immune sequencing clone quantification. Findings and limits, study-wide: Detecting spiked Jurkat TCR RNA from one cell among one million naive cells was reportedly possible. For highly expanded clones, sizes could be underestimated when identical TCR molecules share a barcode.

In preparing bulk TCR libraries, previously described methods and listed TCR primers were used. In TCRdb, the PCR reads were re-called with MiXCR into one record per CDR3 protein. This sample has just under 650,000 distinct CDR3 sequences, with 15% to 20% found just once. CDR3 size: 15 residues. Trimming removed 3 bases from V and 6 bases from J; junction bases left unmatched: 8. Germline V lookup: CDR1 SQVTM, CDR2 ANQGSEA. Concerning this clonotype itself: What it binds is unknown.

Libraries from naive CD8 cells were generated from approximately 20,000 to 1,000,000 sorted cells (with 10%, 30% or 50% RNA). The specimen sequenced was naive CD8+ T cells from blood, with Jurkat cell RNA spiked in. The sample's subset: FACS-sorted CD8+CD4-CCR7+CD45RA+ naive T cells. The receptor comes from a human donor in good health. Some libraries in this study had Jurkat cell RNA spiked in. The chain is built from TRBV29-1 and TRBJ2-3; 11 positions match TRBD2. The CDR3: CSVDGLAGGWDTQYF. The CDR3 DNA reads as TGCAGCGTTGACGGTCTAGCGGGGGGTTGGGATACGCAGTATTTT.